The 10 T cell receptor beta chains below all came from one sample that was sequenced in a study of PD-1 blockade in classical Hodgkin lymphoma. Brentuximab vedotin exposure varied among the patients, all of whom had relapsed after autologous stem cell transplantation. Measured with immunoSEQ multiplex PCR; TCRdb has only the in-frame clones, and not every one. This table holds tens of thousands of clones, around nine tenths found once. The material was peripheral blood mononuclear cells (PBMCs), obtained at baseline. These receptors were taken from a human donor with classical Hodgkin lymphoma.

This clone was observed once. V is TRBV7-3 and J is TRBJ2-2, with 11 bases aligning to TRBD1. Germline V lookup: CDR1 SGHTA, CDR2 FQGTGA. The CDR3 extends over 15 amino acids. V lost 5 bases and J lost 7; bases outside the gene matches: 6. The CDR3 nucleotides are TGTGCCAGCAGCCGGACAGGGGGCTCGATCGGGGAGCTGTTTTTT. Residues: CASSRTGGSIGELFF.

In this sample, this clone turned up a few times. This chain's CDR3 is CASRLSGGAGELFF. The CDR3 coding sequence is TGTGCCAGCAGGCTCTCAGGCGGCGCCGGGGAGCTGTTTTTT. This chain connects TRBV2 to TRBJ2-2; D uncertain. The length of the CDR3 is 14 residues. Germline CDR1 SNHLY, CDR2 FYNNEI. V lost 6 bases to trimming and J lost 6 bases, with 14 bases between them.

V usage is TRBV18 and J usage is TRBJ1-2; a possible D gene is TRBD1 (5 bases). The length of the CDR3 is 12 residues. CDR1 is KGHSH and CDR2 is LQKENI in the germline V gene. The germline V and J ends were trimmed by 3 bases and 3 bases, with 5 bases remaining between them. CDR3 region: CASSPGDYGYTF. DNA of the CDR3: TGTGCCAGCTCACCGGGGGACTATGGCTACACCTTC.

The V gene is TRBV5-5, the J gene TRBJ1-2; TRBD1 is a possible D gene (5 bases). The V gene's germline CDR1 is SGHKS and CDR2 YYEKEE (reference sequence). The V gene lost 1 base and the J gene lost 0 bases, with 10 bases spanning the gap. The CDR3 sequence is 15 residues long. The DNA of the CDR3 is TGTGCCAGCAGCTTGTCCCAGGGTGCTAACTATGGCTACACCTTC. Protein sequence: CASSLSQGANYGYTF.

The chain uses TRBV4-1 and TRBJ1-2; D gene ambiguous. This CDR3 contains 14 residues. Germline lookup yields CDR1 MGHRA and CDR2 YSYEKL. Trimming shortened V by 1 base and J by 9 bases, and 15 bases separated the two germline ends. CDR3 amino acids: CASSQVRSSLSYTF. The CDR3 coding sequence is TGCGCCAGCAGCCAAGTCCGAAGTAGTCTAAGCTACACCTTC.

The rearrangement links TRBV28 to TRBJ1-5, with D maybe TRBD1 (5 bases). The V and J ends lost 2 bases and 5 bases respectively, with 10 bases between them. The CDR3 loop spans 14 amino acids. Germline assignment: CDR1 MDHEN and CDR2 SYDVKM. CDR3 residues: CASSLERGDQPQHF. In DNA form, the CDR3 reads TGTGCCAGCAGTTTAGAGAGGGGCGATCAGCCCCAGCATTTT.

The chain combines TRBV27 with TRBJ2-7; 11 positions agree with TRBD2. Germline V gives CDR1 MNHEY, CDR2 SMNVEV (reference sequence). The CDR3 totals 15 residues. The V segment lost 8 bases and the J segment 0 bases; nucleotides outside the gene matches: 6. DNA for the CDR3: TGTGCCAGCGGCAGGACTAGCGGGTACTCCTACGAGCAGTACTTC. Protein product: CASGRTSGYSYEQYF.

The chain links TRBV28 to TRBJ2-7; D is ambiguous. The CDR3 loop spans 13 amino acids. Trimming removed 4 bases from V and 1 base from J, with 8 bases in between. Germline lookup yields CDR1 MDHEN and CDR2 SYDVKM. CDR3 protein: CASSSRPSYEQYF. As DNA, the CDR3 is TGTGCCAGCAGTTCTAGACCGTCCTACGAGCAGTACTTC. Looking up the rest from reference TRBV28 and TRBJ2-7 gives the full variable domain: DVKVTQSSRYLVKRTGEKVFLECVQDMDHENMFWYRQDPGLGLRLIYFSYDVKMKEKGDIPEGYSVSREKKERFSLILESASTNQTSMYLCASSSRPSYEQYFGPGTRLTVT.

A few counts support this clone. The rearrangement links TRBV28 to TRBJ1-5, with TRBD1 matching 7 bases. The CDR3 extends over 16 amino acids. Germline lookup yields CDR1 MDHEN and CDR2 SYDVKM. V lost 0 bases, J lost 1 base, and 3 bases stayed unmatched. The CDR3 loop reads CASSLWGDSSNQPQHF. The DNA of the CDR3 is TGTGCCAGCAGTTTATGGGGGGACAGCAGCAATCAGCCCCAGCATTTT.

The V gene is TRBV7-2, the J gene TRBJ2-7; D may correspond to TRBD1 or TRBD2 (5 bases each). Germline-derived CDR1 and CDR2 are SGHTA and FQGNSA. Deletions cut 1 base from V and 1 base from J, with 11 bases between. The CDR3 contains 15 residues. The CDR3 DNA reads TGTGCCAGCAGCTTAGAAGGGACCAGATCCTACGAGCAGTACTTC. It encodes CASSLEGTRSYEQYF.